The 24 T cell receptor beta chains below were found in one sample sequenced in a study of blood T cell repertoires in COVID-19. Profiled with immunoSEQ multiplex PCR; TCRdb holds only in-frame clones, not every one. The sample has a few hundred thousand clones, around 90% seen once. Specimen: peripheral blood. The source is a young man with active or convalescent COVID-19.

This clone was picked up one time. The rearrangement links TRBV18 to TRBJ1-2; 8 bases are a match to TRBD1. Germline values: CDR1 KGHSH, CDR2 LQKENI. The CDR3 is 14 amino acids. V shed 5 bases, J shed 6 bases, and the junction held 8 bases outside the gene matches. As DNA, the CDR3 is TGTGCCAGCTCAACGGGACAGGCGAGCCATGGCTACACCTTC. This translates into CASSTGQASHGYTF.

This rearrangement joins TRBV29-1 to TRBJ2-2; 8 nucleotides line up with TRBD1. The CDR3 runs 17 residues. CDR1 is SQVTM and CDR2 is ANQGSEA in the germline V gene. Trimming cost V 2 bases and J 0 bases; bases outside gene matches: 8. The CDR3 bases are TGCAGCGTTGAAAGAGTAGGACAGGGACCGAACACCGGGGAGCTGTTTTTT. Its protein product is CSVERVGQGPNTGELFF.

This clone was counted only a few times. This rearrangement joins TRBV7-9 to TRBJ1-4, with D hard to call. The CDR3 runs 15 residues. V gave up 1 base and J gave up 4 bases, with 10 bases separating them. Germline assignment: CDR1 SEHNR and CDR2 FQNEAQ (reference sequence). In nucleotides, the CDR3 is TGTGCCAGCAGCTTAGGACTCCTGTTTAATGAAAAACTGTTTTTT. Translating gives CASSLGLLFNEKLFF.

V and J are TRBV14 and TRBJ2-2, with TRBD2 matching over 10 bases. Trimming took 5 bases from V and 3 from J; bases not matched to a gene: 6. This CDR3 spans 16 amino acids. CDR1 SGHDN and CDR2 FVKESK come from the germline V gene. DNA for the CDR3: TGTGCCAGCAGCGCACCGGGACTAGCGTACACCGGGGAGCTGTTTTTT. This codes for CASSAPGLAYTGELFF.

The chain couples TRBV28 to TRBJ1-2; possible D gene TRBD1, 5 bases. V was clipped by 5 bases and J by 4 bases, with 17 bases between them. Germline V lookup: CDR1 MDHEN, CDR2 SYDVKM. This CDR3 has 15 residues. CDR3 nucleotide sequence: TGTGCCAGCAGTCCGGAGGGGAGGAACTTCTATGGCTACACCTTC. Amino acid sequence: CASSPEGRNFYGYTF.

The V and J genes are TRBV2 and TRBJ2-1, with 8 bases that match TRBD2. This CDR3 is built from 10 residues. Trimming cost V 5 bases and J 14 bases; bases outside gene matches: 2. Germline CDR1 and CDR2: SNHLY and FYNNEI. The CDR3 region is CASSSGRKFF. The CDR3 coding sequence is TGTGCCAGCAGTAGCGGGAGAAAGTTCTTC.

The chain carries TRBV4-1 and TRBJ1-3; D is possibly TRBD1 (5 bases). Germline V gives CDR1 MGHRA, CDR2 YSYEKL. V lost 3 bases to trimming and J lost 0 bases, with 9 bases between them. This CDR3 spans 15 amino acids. This CDR3 reads CASSHRQFSGNTIYF. CDR3 DNA: TGCGCCAGCAGCCATAGACAGTTCTCTGGAAACACCATATATTTT.

The rearrangement links TRBV6-5 to TRBJ2-2; TRBD1 agrees at 8 bases. V lost 7 bases and J lost 2; bases outside the gene matches: 6. From germline, CDR1 is MNHEY and CDR2 SVGAGI. This CDR3 contains 15 residues. The CDR3 is CASTQGAINTGELFF. CDR3 DNA: TGTGCCAGCACTCAGGGGGCCATTAACACCGGGGAGCTGTTTTTT.

In its sample, this clone was seen a few times. The same CDR3 also results from other DNA sequences found in this sample. The chain uses TRBV10-3 and TRBJ1-5; D gene unclear. The V end lost 5 bases, the J end lost 4 bases, and 6 bases lay between the germline ends. The germline V gene encodes CDR1 ENHRY and CDR2 SYGVKD. CDR3 length: 12 amino acids. The CDR3: CAISPNNQPQHF. CDR3 nucleotides: TGTGCCATCAGTCCCAATAATCAGCCCCAGCATTTT.

The V gene is TRBV19, the J gene TRBJ2-7; 9 bases map to TRBD1. CDR1 and CDR2 (germline): LNHDA, SQIVND (reference sequence). V was clipped by 6 bases and J by 6 bases; unmatched bases: 9. CDR3 size: 14 residues. The CDR3 is CASSGTGPRVEQYF. In DNA, the CDR3 is TGTGCCAGTAGCGGGACAGGGCCCCGGGTCGAGCAGTACTTC.

The CDR3 is CASSLGIAGGPVTDTQYF. The CDR3 DNA sequence: TGTGCCAGCAGCTTAGGGATAGCGGGGGGGCCCGTCACAGATACGCAGTATTTT. V usage is TRBV7-9 and J usage is TRBJ2-3; 11 bases are shared with TRBD2. The J segment lost 2 bases and the V segment lost 1 base, leaving 8 bases of the junction unmatched. The CDR3 contains 18 residues. In germline, CDR1 is SEHNR, CDR2 FQNEAQ (reference sequence).

The chain recombines TRBV28 with TRBJ2-3, with D tentatively TRBD2 (5 bases). Per germline, CDR1 MDHEN and CDR2 SYDVKM. The CDR3 is 13 amino acids. Trimming removed 3 bases from V and 3 bases from J, with 7 bases in between. The CDR3, as DNA: TGTGCCAGCAGTTTTTCGGGAACAGATACGCAGTATTTT. Its translation: CASSFSGTDTQYF.

This clone was seen only a few times. The genes are TRBV5-5 and TRBJ2-2; no clear D gene. Germline V lookup: CDR1 SGHKS, CDR2 YYEKEE (reference sequence). This CDR3 contains 14 residues. V gave up 2 bases and J gave up 6 bases, with 11 bases separating them. The CDR3 loop reads CASSFSPSPGELFF. DNA for the CDR3: TGTGCCAGCAGCTTTTCCCCCTCCCCCGGGGAGCTGTTTTTT.

This clone was seen a single time. V and J are TRBV7-8 and TRBJ2-1; 9 bases fit TRBD2. The CDR3 has 15 residues. The J segment lost 6 bases and the V segment lost 4 bases, leaving 7 bases of the junction unmatched. Germline V lookup: CDR1 SGHVS, CDR2 FQNEAQ. CDR3 in amino acids: CASSSGLASPNEQFF. CDR3 in DNA: TGTGCCAGCAGCTCGGGACTAGCTTCACCCAATGAGCAGTTCTTC.

The V call is TRBV5-5, the J call TRBJ2-7; a weak D match, TRBD1 (6 bases). Per the germline V gene, CDR1 is SGHKS and CDR2 is YYEKEE (reference sequence). V was trimmed by 2 bases and J by 1 base, leaving 7 bases between them. The CDR3 contains 13 residues. The CDR3 sequence: CASSLGQSYEQYF. The CDR3 coding sequence is TGTGCCAGCAGCTTAGGACAGTCCTACGAGCAGTACTTC.

The V and J genes are TRBV18 and TRBJ1-4, with D possibly being TRBD1 (5 bases). V gave up 3 bases and J gave up 8 bases, with 16 bases separating them. Germline-derived CDR1 and CDR2 are KGHSH and LQKENI. This CDR3 has 15 residues. DNA of the CDR3: TGTGCCAGCTCACCTGGGCAGGGAAGAGAGGAAAAACTGTTTTTT. Residues: CASSPGQGREEKLFF.

This rearrangement joins TRBV18 to TRBJ1-4; the D gene is possibly TRBD1 (6 bases). Germline values: CDR1 KGHSH, CDR2 LQKENI. Trimming left V 3 bases short and J 12 bases short, with 14 bases between. The CDR3 has 13 amino acids. CDR3 sequence reads: CASSPDRNGELFF. For the CDR3, the DNA is TGTGCCAGCTCACCCGACAGGAATGGGGAACTGTTTTTT.

The V gene is TRBV7-6, the J gene TRBJ1-2, with 8 positions matching TRBD1. The CDR3 is made up of 18 amino acids. Germline loops: CDR1 SGHVS, CDR2 FNYEAQ. Trimming cost V 2 bases and J 3 bases; bases outside gene matches: 14. This chain's CDR3 is CASSLNADRDAPDYGYTF. The DNA for the CDR3 is TGTGCCAGCAGCTTAAACGCGGACAGGGACGCTCCGGACTATGGCTACACCTTC.

The chain is built from TRBV28 and TRBJ1-4; 9 bases agree with TRBD1. CDR3 length equals 15 residues. J lost 8 bases, V lost 4 bases, and 8 bases had no gene match. Germline CDR1 and CDR2: MDHEN and SYDVKM. CDR3 bases: TGTGCCAGCAGTTCCCGACAGGGGGTATGGGAAAAACTGTTTTTT. Its protein product is CASSSRQGVWEKLFF.

The V gene is TRBV25-1, the J gene TRBJ1-1; 7 bases line up with TRBD1. CDR3 length equals 13 residues. The junction had 8 bases not matched to a gene; V was cut back by 8 bases and J by 5 bases. Germline CDR1 MGHDK, CDR2 SYGVNS. CDR3 in amino acids: CASYTGEGTEAFF. The DNA of the CDR3 is TGTGCCAGCTATACAGGGGAAGGTACTGAAGCTTTCTTT.

The V gene is TRBV28, the J gene TRBJ2-7; tentative D call: TRBD2 (6 bases). Trimming removed 6 bases from V and 1 base from J, with 16 bases in between. The CDR3 runs to 15 residues. Germline V gene lookup returns CDR1 MDHEN and CDR2 SYDVKM. The CDR3 protein is CASRNIAESSYEQYF. For the CDR3, the DNA is TGTGCCAGCAGAAATATAGCGGAGAGTTCCTACGAGCAGTACTTC.

Only one count was recorded for this clone. This sequence joins TRBV7-9 and TRBJ2-7, with D possibly TRBD2 on 5 matching bases. CDR1 is SEHNR, CDR2 FQNEAQ, per germline (reference sequence). Trimming pared 5 bases from V and 5 bases from J, leaving 16 bases between. CDR3 length equals 14 residues. The CDR3 spells CASSPSLAPHEQYF. The CDR3 nucleotides read TGTGCCAGCAGCCCTAGCCTAGCCCCACACGAGCAGTACTTC.

V is TRBV12-5 and J is TRBJ1-1, with no clear D. In germline, CDR1 is LGHNT, CDR2 FRNRAP. V was cut by 4 bases and J by 2 bases, with 5 bases left in between. The CDR3 covers 12 residues. In DNA, the CDR3 is TGTGCTAGTGGTTCCCGTAACACTGAAGCTTTCTTT. Its protein is CASGSRNTEAFF.

The rearrangement links TRBV5-8 to TRBJ2-1, with TRBD2 matching over 7 bases. Trimming cost V 0 bases and J 0 bases; bases outside gene matches: 0. This CDR3 is 15 amino acids long. Germline lookup yields CDR1 SGHTS and CDR2 YDEGEE. In DNA form, the CDR3 reads TGTGCCAGCAGCTTGGGGACTAGCTCCTACAATGAGCAGTTCTTC. This gives the protein CASSLGTSSYNEQFF.